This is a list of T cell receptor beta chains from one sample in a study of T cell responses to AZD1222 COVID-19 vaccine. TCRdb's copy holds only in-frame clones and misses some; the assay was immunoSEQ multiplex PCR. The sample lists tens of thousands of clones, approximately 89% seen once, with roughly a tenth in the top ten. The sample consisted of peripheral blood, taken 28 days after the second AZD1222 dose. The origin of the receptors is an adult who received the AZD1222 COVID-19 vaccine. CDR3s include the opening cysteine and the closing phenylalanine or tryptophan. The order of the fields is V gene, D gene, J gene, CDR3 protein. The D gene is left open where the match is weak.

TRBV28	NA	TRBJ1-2	CASSTAGGGVEGYTF
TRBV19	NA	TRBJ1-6	CASSPGVDNSPLHF
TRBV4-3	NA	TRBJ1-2	CASSQSLSADYGYTF
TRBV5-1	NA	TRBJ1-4	CASSLFGKLATNEKLFF
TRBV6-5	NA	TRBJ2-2	CASKTGLGELFF
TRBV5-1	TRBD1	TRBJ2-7	CASSFTGTGIYEQYF
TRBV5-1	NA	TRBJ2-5	CASSPGGSTQETQYF
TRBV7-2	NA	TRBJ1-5	CASSLGSLGTAGNQPQHF
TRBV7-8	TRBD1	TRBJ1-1	CASSRGQIAEAFF
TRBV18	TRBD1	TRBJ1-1	CASSPFSGQQNTEAFF
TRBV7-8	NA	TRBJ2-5	CASSLASPSGAMGETQYF
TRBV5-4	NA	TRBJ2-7	CASSRDGRISYEQYF
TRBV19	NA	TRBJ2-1	CASSLRRESEQFF